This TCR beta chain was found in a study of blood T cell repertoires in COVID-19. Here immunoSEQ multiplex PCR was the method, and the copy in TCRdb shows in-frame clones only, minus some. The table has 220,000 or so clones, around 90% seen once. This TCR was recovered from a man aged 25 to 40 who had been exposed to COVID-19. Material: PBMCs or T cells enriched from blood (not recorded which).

The CDR3 bases are TGTGCCAGCAGCCCCGAAGACAGGTCGCTAGATACGCAGTATTTT. As protein: CASSPEDRSLDTQYF. The chain employs TRBV7-2 and TRBJ2-3; D perhaps matches TRBD1 (6 bases). This CDR3 has 15 residues. V was cut by 5 bases and J by 5 bases, with 17 bases left in between. Germline CDR1 and CDR2: SGHTA and FQGNSA.